These 26 T cell receptor beta chains were sequenced from one sample in a study of blood T cell repertoires in COVID-19. Produced via immunoSEQ multiplex PCR; TCRdb's table is partial and in-frame only. The sample lists about 200,000 clones, 78% occurring once. Input material: peripheral blood. All receptors derive from a woman of 80 years or more with active or convalescent COVID-19.

The chain links TRBV5-4 to TRBJ2-3; D perhaps matches TRBD2 (6 bases). Between the trimmed V and J ends, which lost 4 bases and 5 bases, there was a span of 20 bases. The length of the CDR3 is 16 residues. Germline-derived CDR1 and CDR2 are SGHNT and YYREEE (reference sequence). In DNA form, the CDR3 reads TGTGCCAGCAGCCAGATAGAAGTACTAGCATTAGATACGCAGTATTTT. Protein product: CASSQIEVLALDTQYF.

This clone occurred many times. The rearrangement joins TRBV6-5 to TRBJ2-5; 9 bases fit TRBD2. CDR1 and CDR2 from the germline V gene are MNHEY and SVGAGI. V shed 0 bases and J 3 bases; nucleotides not matched to a gene: 2. The CDR3 contains 15 residues. The CDR3, as DNA: TGTGCCAGCAGTTACTCGCGGGGGGGCGAAGAGACCCAGTACTTC. Amino acids: CASSYSRGGEETQYF.

This sequence joins TRBV6-5 and TRBJ2-1; D is perhaps TRBD1 (5 bases). V lost 4 bases, J lost 0 bases, and 10 bases lay in between. The CDR3 length is 15 residues. In germline, CDR1 is MNHEY, CDR2 SVGAGI. The CDR3 loop is CASSWQGSSYNEQFF. The CDR3, as DNA: TGTGCCAGCAGTTGGCAGGGAAGCTCCTACAATGAGCAGTTCTTC.

This clone has only a few counts. This sequence joins TRBV11-2 and TRBJ1-2; the D is unclear. The V end was cut by 1 base, the J end by 4 bases, with 10 bases between. Germline V gene data show CDR1 as SGHAT and CDR2 as FQNNGV. CDR3 length equals 14 residues. The DNA of the CDR3 is TGTGCCAGCAGCTTAGGGTCGGGGTTCTATGGCTACACCTTC. This gives the protein CASSLGSGFYGYTF.

V and J are TRBV3-1 (or the pseudogene TRBV3-2) and TRBJ2-1; 11 bases match TRBD1. After removal of 0 bases from V and 3 bases from J, the junction contained 1 base not matched to a gene. The CDR3 has 16 amino acids. Per germline, CDR1 LGHDT and CDR2 YNNKEL (reference sequence). The DNA for the CDR3 is TGTGCCAGCAGCCAAGATGGGACAGGGGGCTACAATGAGCAGTTCTTC. It specifies CASSQDGTGGYNEQFF.

The chain carries TRBV18 and TRBJ1-2; 8 nucleotides line up with TRBD1. V lost 3 bases and J lost 1; bases outside the gene matches: 1. The CDR3 length is 14 residues. CDR1 KGHSH and CDR2 LQKENI come from the germline V gene. The CDR3 protein is CASSPTGDNYGYTF. The CDR3 bases are TGTGCCAGCTCACCGACAGGGGATAACTATGGCTACACCTTC.

This clone occurred once. CDR3 coding DNA: TGTGCCAGCAGCTTCGGCGGGGTGGCCGGGGAGCTGTTTTTT. Translating it yields CASSFGGVAGELFF. The V call is TRBV7-2, the J call TRBJ2-2; tentatively, D is TRBD2 (6 bases). This CDR3 is 14 amino acids long. Deletions cut 3 bases from V and 6 bases from J, with 11 bases between. Germline V gene lookup returns CDR1 SGHTA and CDR2 FQGNSA.

The chain combines TRBV5-1 with TRBJ1-2; TRBD1 might be the D (5 bases). The CDR3 has 15 residues. The germline V and J ends were trimmed by 0 bases and 5 bases, with 14 bases remaining between them. Germline lookup yields CDR1 SGHRS and CDR2 YFSETQ. CDR3 bases: TGCGCCAGCAGCTTGGCGGGAGGGGCTATATATGGCTACACCTTC. Translated, it gives CASSLAGGAIYGYTF.

The V and J genes are TRBV7-2 and TRBJ1-6; no firm D call. Germline V gene data show CDR1 as SGHTA and CDR2 as FQGNSA. The CDR3 contains 15 residues. V lost 2 bases, J lost 7 bases, and 12 bases lay in between. This CDR3 is CASSLRGLGNSPLHF. The CDR3 region has the DNA TGTGCCAGCAGCTTACGGGGTTTGGGGAATTCACCCCTCCACTTT.

The chain carries TRBV3-1 (or the pseudogene TRBV3-2) and TRBJ1-1, with D unclear. Germline values: CDR1 LGHDT, CDR2 YNNKEL (reference sequence). This CDR3 has 14 residues. The V end lost 4 bases, the J end lost 1 base, and 10 bases lay between the germline ends. CDR3 protein: CASSPSLSNTEAFF. In DNA, the CDR3 is TGTGCCAGCAGCCCCAGTCTTTCGAACACTGAAGCTTTCTTT.

This clone was observed once. The sample holds other DNA sequences that translate to the same CDR3. This chain connects TRBV19 to TRBJ1-1; possibly TRBD1 for D (5 bases). Germline V CDR1 and CDR2: LNHDA, SQIVND (reference sequence). There are 13 residues in the CDR3. The V and J ends lost 6 bases and 5 bases respectively, with 13 bases between them. CDR3 DNA sequence: TGTGCCAGTAGCGACAGAAGGTGGACTGAAGCTTTCTTT. Residues: CASSDRRWTEAFF. Full variable domain (missing parts from reference TRBV19 and TRBJ1-1): DGGITQSPKYLFRKEGQNVTLSCEQNLNHDAMYWYRQDPGQGLRLIYYSQIVNDFQKGDIAEGYSVSREKKESFPLTVTSAQKNPTAFYLCASSDRRWTEAFFGQGTRLTVV.

The chain carries TRBV4-1 and TRBJ1-2; D gene uncertain. This CDR3 comprises 15 residues. CDR1 and CDR2 (germline): MGHRA, YSYEKL. With 1 base removed from V and 1 base from J, the gap between germline ends came to 10 bases. The CDR3 nucleotides read TGCGCCAGCAGCCAAGTACAGTGGAATAACTATGGCTACACCTTC. Amino acid sequence: CASSQVQWNNYGYTF.

The V call is TRBV14, the J call TRBJ1-2; D may be TRBD1 (5 bases). The CDR3 has 12 amino acids. The V end was cut by 4 bases, the J end by 10 bases, with 13 bases between. Germline lookup yields CDR1 SGHDN and CDR2 FVKESK. Written as DNA, the CDR3 is TGTGCCAGCAGCCCAGGAGGGGTTCTCTACACCTTC. As protein: CASSPGGVLYTF.

The gene calls are TRBV10-2 and TRBJ1-5; a weak D match, TRBD1 (6 bases). The CDR3 is 17 residues long. V dropped 3 bases and J dropped 5 bases, with 20 bases sitting between them. CDR1 WSHSY and CDR2 SAAADI come from the germline V gene. The CDR3 sequence is CASSDYSQGLQDQPQHF. As DNA, the CDR3 is TGCGCCAGCAGTGACTACTCACAGGGCCTGCAGGATCAGCCCCAGCATTTT.

The chain uses TRBV4-1 and TRBJ2-2; the D gene is possibly TRBD1 (6 bases). Deletions cut 4 bases from V and 6 bases from J, with 18 bases between. CDR1 and CDR2 from the germline V gene are MGHRA and YSYEKL. There are 16 residues in the CDR3. CDR3 loop: CASSRGPRGFPGELFF. CDR3 in DNA: TGCGCCAGCAGCCGCGGGCCTAGGGGGTTTCCCGGGGAGCTGTTTTTT.

J is TRBJ2-2 and V is TRBV7-2; 10 bases line up with TRBD2. Trimming cost V 3 bases and J 6 bases; bases outside gene matches: 4. The CDR3 sequence is 15 residues long. Germline CDR1 reads SGHTA; CDR2 reads FQGNSA. CDR3 amino acids: CASSFTSGVAGELFF. CDR3 bases: TGTGCCAGCAGCTTTACTAGCGGGGTCGCCGGGGAGCTGTTTTTT. The full variable domain, rest sourced from reference TRBV7-2 and TRBJ2-2, is GAGVSQSPSNKVTEKGKDVELRCDPISGHTALYWYRQSLGQGLEFLIYFQGNSAPDKSGLPSDRFSAERTGGSVSTLTIQRTQQEDSAVYLCASSFTSGVAGELFFGEGSRLTVL.

This clone has a handful of counts. This chain links TRBV19 with TRBJ2-1; D is perhaps TRBD1 (6 bases). The CDR3 covers 15 residues. Per the germline V gene, CDR1 is LNHDA and CDR2 is SQIVND (reference sequence). Trimming cost V 3 bases and J 1 base, with 10 bases left between them. The CDR3 DNA sequence: TGTGCCAGTAGTATTCAGGGGCATTCCTACAATGAGCAGTTCTTC. It translates to CASSIQGHSYNEQFF.

This clone occurred many times. The chain carries TRBV6-6 and TRBJ1-2; TRBD1 matches 8 bases. Germline trimming cut 6 bases from V and 4 bases from J; bases unmatched to any gene: 7. The CDR3 length is 14 residues. Looked up from germline, CDR1 is MNHNY and CDR2 is SVGAGI (reference sequence). CDR3 coding DNA: TGTGCCAGCAGGCAACCGACAGGGGTCTATGGCTACACCTTC. Its protein product is CASRQPTGVYGYTF.

The chain is built from TRBV6-5 and TRBJ1-4; maybe TRBD1 (6 bases). Trimming took off 7 bases at V and 0 bases at J, with 9 bases between the two ends. The CDR3 sequence is 14 residues long. Germline V gives CDR1 MNHEY, CDR2 SVGAGI. The CDR3 spells CASIEGATNEKLFF. Written as DNA, the CDR3 is TGTGCCAGCATAGAGGGGGCAACTAATGAAAAACTGTTTTTT.

The rearrangement uses TRBV14 and TRBJ1-4; 8 bases are shared with TRBD1. V lost 4 bases and J lost 0; bases outside the gene matches: 7. The CDR3 loop spans 17 amino acids. Germline assignment: CDR1 SGHDN and CDR2 FVKESK. This CDR3 is CASSRRTGSPTNEKLFF. For the CDR3, the DNA is TGTGCCAGCAGCCGTCGGACAGGGAGTCCAACTAATGAAAAACTGTTTTTT.

The chain carries TRBV7-9 and TRBJ1-2; D unclear. Germline V gene lookup returns CDR1 SEHNR and CDR2 FQNEAQ (reference sequence). The CDR3 extends over 12 amino acids. Trimming removed 1 base at V and 8 bases at J, with 8 bases between. The CDR3 bases are TGTGCCAGCAGCTTAGTGGAGGTGGGCTACACCTTC. Translation gives CASSLVEVGYTF. The entire variable domain, with the rest obtained from reference TRBV7-9 and TRBJ1-2, is as follows: DTGVSQNPRHKITKRGQNVTFRCDPISEHNRLYWYRQTLGQGPEFLTYFQNEAQLEKSRLLSDRFSAERPKGSFSTLEIQRTEQGDSAMYLCASSLVEVGYTFGSGTRLTVV.

This clone has more than one count but fewer than ten. The chain has TRBV7-2 and TRBJ2-7, with D possibly TRBD1 on 5 matching bases. The CDR3 spans 13 residues. V lost 4 bases, J lost 0 bases, and 7 bases lay in between. Per germline, CDR1 SGHTA and CDR2 FQGNSA. CDR3 in DNA: TGTGCCAGCAGCTCGACAGACTCCTACGAGCAGTACTTC. Residues: CASSSTDSYEQYF. Based on the CDR3 plus reference TRBV7-2 and TRBJ2-7, the full variable domain is GAGVSQSPSNKVTEKGKDVELRCDPISGHTALYWYRQSLGQGLEFLIYFQGNSAPDKSGLPSDRFSAERTGGSVSTLTIQRTQQEDSAVYLCASSSTDSYEQYFGPGTRLTVT.

The chain is built from TRBV3-1 (or the pseudogene TRBV3-2) and TRBJ1-5; D may be TRBD1 (6 bases). The CDR3 sequence is 14 residues long. Trimming removed 1 base at V and 2 bases at J, with 6 bases between. CDR1 is LGHDT and CDR2 is YNNKEL in the germline V gene (reference sequence). The CDR3 is CASSQAGGNQPQHF. CDR3 nucleotide sequence: TGTGCCAGCAGCCAAGCAGGGGGCAATCAGCCCCAGCATTTT.

The chain combines TRBV10-3 with TRBJ1-2, with 8 bases aligning to TRBD1. Losses at the gene ends were 4 bases for V and 2 bases for J; bases not matched to a gene: 6. This CDR3 region has 15 residues. Germline loops: CDR1 ENHRY, CDR2 SYGVKD. CDR3 bases: TGTGCCATCAGTGGTGGACAGGGCCTAAACTATGGCTACACCTTC. This translates into CAISGGQGLNYGYTF.

The chain uses TRBV6-2 or TRBV6-3 and TRBJ2-1; 8 bases agree with TRBD2. This CDR3 has 19 amino acids. After removal of 6 bases from V and 6 bases from J, the junction contained 22 bases not matched to a gene. Looked up from germline, CDR1 is MNHEY and CDR2 is SVGEGT. CDR3 nucleotide sequence: TGTGCCAGCAGCACACCGAGGCTAGCGGGCTTGTCGGTGGGCAATGAGCAGTTCTTC. Its protein product is CASSTPRLAGLSVGNEQFF.

V usage is TRBV28 and J usage is TRBJ2-7; weak D call: TRBD1 (6 bases). CDR1 and CDR2 (germline): MDHEN, SYDVKM. Trimming removed 3 bases from V and 2 bases from J, with 23 bases in between. This CDR3 region has 18 residues. CDR3 residues: CASSFRLNTGYPPYEQYF. The DNA for the CDR3 is TGTGCCAGCAGTTTCAGGTTGAATACAGGGTACCCTCCCTACGAGCAGTACTTC.